This TCR beta chain was observed in a study of blood T cell repertoires in COVID-19. Looking at the study overall: The United States, Italy and Spain were the sources of the acute and convalescent COVID-19 samples. The cDNA or gDNA used as material had been derived from T cells, B-cell-depleted T cells, or PBMCs.

Per the authors' pipeline: Estimated nucleated cell counts came from reference gene primer amplification. The data were produced by immunoSEQ multiplex PCR, yet TCRdb's version contains in-frame clones alone and is incomplete. The DNA was the basis for D and trimming; V, J and clone size are from that table. The sample has roughly 160,000 clones, approximately 90% seen once. This clonotype was obtained from a man aged 18 to 35 with acute or convalescent COVID-19. Sequenced: peripheral blood.

The CDR3 coding sequence is TGTGCCAGCAGATCAGAGACAGGCTACAATGAGCAGTTCTTC. This gives the protein CASRSETGYNEQFF. The rearrangement joins TRBV6-5 to TRBJ2-1; D might be TRBD1 (6 bases). Germline V gene data show CDR1 as MNHEY and CDR2 as SVGAGI. CDR3 size: 14 residues. Trimming stripped 6 bases from V and 3 bases from J, with 12 bases between.